This TCR beta chain comes out of a study of shared clonotypes between healthy human individuals. Study at large: CD4 naive cells filled three plates per donor, CD4 memory three, CD8 naive two and CD8 memory one.

It was across several immunoSEQ plates that each subset's genomic DNA was evenly split. The protocol was immunoSEQ multiplex PCR, while the TCRdb copy is restricted to in-frame clones and leaves out a portion. The data show hundreds of thousands of clones, about 96% seen once. In the case of this clone: Antigen specificity is unknown.

Notes on the study in general: Estimated richness was generally greater in naive than memory subsets.

The investigators split CD4+ cells into a CD45RA+ naive subset and a CD45RA-negative memory subset. Germline-derived CDR1 and CDR2 are MNHNS and SASEGT. The CDR3 runs to 13 residues. Trimming removed 4 bases at V and 4 bases at J, with 10 bases between. The receptor was isolated from a woman aged 25 to 39 in good health. Sequenced sample: naive CD4+ T cells sorted from blood. Subset denoted: CD45RA+ positively selected. This chain connects TRBV6-1 to TRBJ2-5; D gene uncertain. The CDR3: CASSAVGSETQYF. In DNA form, the CDR3 reads TGTGCCAGCAGTGCGGTAGGGTCAGAGACCCAGTACTTC.